Shown below are 11 T cell receptor beta chains from a single sample sequenced in a study of tumor-infiltrating lymphocytes in primary liver carcinoma. Total RNA (approximately 0.5 ug) served as template for TCR beta cDNA synthesis primed by a constant-region primer. Three nested multiplex PCR rounds of slightly modified ARM-PCR generated TCR beta libraries. With TRBV1-TRBV30 forward primers and a C-beta reverse primer, the first two PCR rounds were run for approximately 10 cycles each. TCRdb re-called the multiplex PCR reads with MiXCR, one entry per CDR3 protein. Of tens of thousands of distinct CDR3 sequences in the sample, around 80% were seen once. Co-extracting RNA and DNA was done with roughly 18-32 mg of unsorted bulk tissue as input. The sample consisted of tumor-adjacent normal liver tissue. These receptors came from a man aged 35 to 55 with primary liver carcinoma and hepatitis B virus infection.

The gene calls are TRBV11-1 and TRBJ2-4; possible D gene TRBD2, 5 bases. The CDR3 contains 17 residues. The V gene's germline CDR1 is SGHAT and CDR2 FQDESV (reference sequence). V dropped 2 bases and J dropped 2 bases, with 16 bases sitting between them. The CDR3 sequence: CASSLPGNGGSKNIQYF. As DNA, the CDR3 is TGTGCCAGCAGCTTACCCGGGAATGGCGGGTCCAAAAACATTCAGTACTTC.

A remark on this clonotype: The junction shows a germline mismatch at one end, possibly a read error. The chain carries TRBV6-5 and TRBJ2-3; TRBD2 agrees at 12 bases. This CDR3 region has 15 residues. CDR1 is MNHEY and CDR2 is SVGAGI in the germline V gene. Written as DNA, the CDR3 is TGTGCCATCAACCCAGGACTAGCGGGGATAGATACGCACTATTTT. Translation gives CAINPGLAGIDTHYF.

Comment on this clonotype: A read error may account for a junction end that differs from germline. This rearrangement joins TRBV11-3 to TRBJ2-7; D is perhaps TRBD1 (5 bases). The germline CDR1 and CDR2 sequences are SGHNT and YENEEA. The CDR3 covers 13 residues. CDR3 bases: TGTGCCAGCGGCTTCAGGGTTTTGGGCAAGCAGTACTTC. Residues: CASGFRVLGKQYF.

The gene calls are TRBV6-2 or TRBV6-3 and TRBJ2-1, with 12 bases that match TRBD2. This CDR3 is built from 15 residues. CDR1 and CDR2 from the germline V gene are MNHEY and SVGEGT. The V segment lost 6 bases and the J segment 10 bases; nucleotides outside the gene matches: 10. CDR3 residues: CASRPLAGGYIEQFF. The CDR3 nucleotides are TGTGCCAGCAGGCCACTAGCGGGAGGTTACATAGAGCAGTTCTTC.

Concerning this clonotype: One end of the junction does not line up with germline, which may come from a read error. CDR3 region: CASSLRTRGYIF. The CDR3 nucleotides read TGTGCCAGCAGTTTGAGGACACGCGGCTACATCTTC. The chain links TRBV12-3 or TRBV12-4 to TRBJ1-2; the D gene is possibly TRBD1 (5 bases). This CDR3 contains 12 residues.

The V gene is TRBV14, the J gene TRBJ2-1; 7 bases line up with TRBD2. The CDR3 runs 14 residues. V lost 7 bases, J lost 8 bases, and 11 bases stayed unmatched. Germline CDR1 and CDR2: SGHDN and FVKESK. This CDR3 reads CASNLTSACDEQFF. CDR3 in DNA: TGTGCCAGCAACCTAACTAGCGCGTGTGATGAGCAGTTCTTC.

This clonotype has at least ten counts. CDR3 in amino acids: CASSPMIEASQFF. In nucleotides, the CDR3 is TGTGCCAGCAGCCCGATGATTGAGGCCTCGCAGTTCTTC. The chain combines TRBV11-2 with TRBJ2-1; D uncertain. The CDR3 contains 13 residues. V was cut by 5 bases and J by 12 bases, with 17 bases left in between. Germline V gene data show CDR1 as SGHAT and CDR2 as FQNNGV.

Turning to this clonotype: One junction end disagrees with the germline gene, perhaps due to a read error. The J gene is TRBJ1-5, the V gene TRBV11-3, with D possibly TRBD1 on 5 matching bases. The V gene's germline CDR1 is SGHNT and CDR2 YENEEA. The CDR3 is made up of 15 amino acids. CDR3 sequence (DNA): TGTGCCAGCAGCCTAGAGCTGGGGGTGGCTCAACCCCAGCATTTT. This translates into CASSLELGVAQPQHF.

A remark on this clonotype: A much larger clone is a single base away; this may be a read error. This chain's CDR3 is CASRPGLAGTDAQYF. CDR3 nucleotide sequence: TGTGCCAGCAGGCCCGGACTAGCAGGGACAGATGCGCAGTATTTT. The chain employs TRBV6-5 and TRBJ2-3; D is possibly TRBD2 (8 bases). Germline CDR1 MNHEY, CDR2 SVGAGI. The CDR3 totals 15 residues.

With respect to this clonotype: Compared with germline, one end of the junction differs, possibly owing to a read error. Written as DNA, the CDR3 is TGTGCCAGCAGCTTAGTTCTTCAGGGTTGGACCGGGAAGCTGCTTTTT. It encodes CASSLVLQGWTGKLLF. The genes are TRBV7-9 and TRBJ2-2; D may be TRBD1 or TRBD2 (5 bases each). CDR1 and CDR2 (germline): SEHNR, FQNEAQ (reference sequence). The CDR3 has 16 residues.

About this clonotype: The CDR3 ends on some other residue instead of the conserved phenylalanine or tryptophan, so this is likely a read error. The gene calls are TRBV4-3 and TRBJ2-3; D gene uncertain. Germline CDR1 LGHNA, CDR2 YSLEER. The CDR3 consists of 17 residues. The CDR3 nucleotides read TGCGCCAGCAGCCAAGATGGGTCGGCGGAAAGCACGGATACACAGTATTCT. It is translated as CASSQDGSAESTDTQYS.